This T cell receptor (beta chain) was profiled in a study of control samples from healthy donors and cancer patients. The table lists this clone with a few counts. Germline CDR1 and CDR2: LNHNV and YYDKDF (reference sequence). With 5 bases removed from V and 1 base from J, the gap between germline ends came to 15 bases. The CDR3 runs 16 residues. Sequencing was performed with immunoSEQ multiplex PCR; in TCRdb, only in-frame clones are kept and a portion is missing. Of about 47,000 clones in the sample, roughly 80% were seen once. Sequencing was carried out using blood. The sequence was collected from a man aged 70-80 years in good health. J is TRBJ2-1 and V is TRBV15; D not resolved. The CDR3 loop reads CATSHLTPLSYNEQFF. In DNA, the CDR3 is TGTGCCACCAGCCATTTAACTCCACTATCCTACAATGAGCAGTTCTTC.